Below are 11 T cell receptor beta chains sequenced from a single sample in a study of cytomegalovirus exposure and HLA in healthy donors. The PCR made use of 60 Vbeta and 13 Jbeta primers. Generated by immunoSEQ multiplex PCR, the TCRdb table keeps only in-frame clones and is missing some. The table has more than 100,000 clones, about 80% seen once; the top ten hold around 28%. Source material: PBMCs. The receptor set was obtained from a man in his 60s in good health and CMV-seropositive.

V usage is TRBV9 and J usage is TRBJ2-5, with TRBD2 as a possible D gene (6 bases). Trimming removed 4 bases at V and 1 base at J, with 11 bases between. Germline values: CDR1 SGDLS, CDR2 YYNGEE. The CDR3 covers 14 residues. Written as DNA, the CDR3 is TGTGCCAGCAGCTCTGACGGGGGCCAAGAGACCCAGTACTTC. This codes for CASSSDGGQETQYF.

The genes are TRBV27 and TRBJ1-6; 7 nucleotides agree with TRBD1. Germline V gene sequence: CDR1 MNHEY, CDR2 SMNVEV (reference sequence). The CDR3 is 17 amino acids. With 6 bases clipped from V and 10 bases from J, the junction kept 18 bases outside the gene matches. The CDR3 sequence is CASSTGAKWPYASPLHF. CDR3 DNA: TGTGCCAGCAGCACAGGGGCGAAATGGCCCTACGCATCACCCCTCCACTTT.

This chain joins TRBV5-1 and TRBJ2-4, with D possibly TRBD2 on 7 matching bases. Per the germline V gene, CDR1 is SGHRS and CDR2 is YFSETQ. This CDR3 is 14 amino acids long. V shed 4 bases and J shed 5 bases, with 13 bases lying between them. In nucleotides, the CDR3 is TGCGCCAGCAGCACCCCCGGGGGGCAAAACATTCAGTACTTC. It is translated as CASSTPGGQNIQYF.

This clone was detected a few times. The V call is TRBV11-2, the J call TRBJ1-1, with 8 nucleotides matching TRBD1. Germline V CDR1 and CDR2: SGHAT, FQNNGV. V shed 4 bases and J 4 bases; nucleotides not matched to a gene: 11. The CDR3 has 16 amino acids. The DNA of the CDR3 is TGTGCCAGCAGCTCCGATGCAGGGGGCTGGGGCACTGAAGCTTTCTTT. This encodes CASSSDAGGWGTEAFF.

The rearrangement uses TRBV10-3 and TRBJ2-7; the match to TRBD1 covers 8 bases. Trimming at V came to 0 bases and at J to 6 bases, leaving 7 bases not matched to a gene. CDR3 length equals 15 residues. Germline V lookup: CDR1 ENHRY, CDR2 SYGVKD. CDR3 sequence (DNA): TGTGCCATCAGTGAGTCGCGGGACAGGCTGGGCGAGCAGTACTTC. This sequence encodes CAISESRDRLGEQYF.

This chain uses TRBV5-1 with TRBJ1-1, with D tentatively TRBD1 (6 bases). The CDR3 has 15 residues. Trimming removed 2 bases from V and 5 bases from J, with 16 bases in between. CDR1 SGHRS and CDR2 YFSETQ come from the germline V gene. This chain's CDR3 is CASSFDNRVRTEAFF. The CDR3 DNA reads TGCGCCAGCAGCTTTGACAACAGGGTGAGGACTGAAGCTTTCTTT.

The chain joins TRBV11-2 to TRBJ2-7, with 8 bases aligning to TRBD2. Germline V lookup: CDR1 SGHAT, CDR2 FQNNGV. The junction had 9 bases not matched to a gene; V was cut back by 2 bases and J by 3 bases. The CDR3 extends over 16 amino acids. The DNA of the CDR3 is TGTGCCAGCAGCTTACTTTTCCGGCGGGGGGTCTACGAGCAGTACTTC. Translation: CASSLLFRRGVYEQYF.

J is TRBJ2-7 and V is TRBV4-1; D is unresolved. Trimming took off 1 base at V and 3 bases at J, with 7 bases between the two ends. This CDR3 contains 13 residues. Germline CDR1 reads MGHRA; CDR2 reads YSYEKL. CDR3 loop: CASSQGLGYEQYF. CDR3 sequence (DNA): TGCGCCAGCAGCCAAGGACTCGGCTACGAGCAGTACTTC.

This rearrangement joins TRBV30 to TRBJ1-1; D unresolved. Trimming removed 0 bases from V and 1 base from J, with 6 bases in between. CDR3 length: 13 residues. Germline V gives CDR1 GTSNPN, CDR2 SVGIG (reference sequence). The CDR3: CAWSVRGNTEAFF. CDR3 bases: TGTGCCTGGAGTGTACGAGGGAACACTGAAGCTTTCTTT.

The J gene is TRBJ2-3, the V gene TRBV5-5, with 10 bases identical to TRBD2. CDR1 is SGHKS and CDR2 is YYEKEE in the germline V gene (reference sequence). Losses at the gene ends were 0 bases for V and 5 bases for J; bases not matched to a gene: 6. CDR3 length: 16 residues. The CDR3 region is CASSLGLAGALDTQYF. The DNA for the CDR3 is TGTGCCAGCAGCTTGGGGCTAGCGGGGGCTCTAGATACGCAGTATTTT.

This clone was observed a handful of times. V usage is TRBV11-3 and J usage is TRBJ1-1, with no clear D. Germline CDR1 is SGHNT and CDR2 is YENEEA. The CDR3 spans 17 residues. V lost 5 bases and J lost 4, with 23 bases in between. The DNA of the CDR3 is TGTGCCAGCAGCCCGAGAGGAGGCGGCTCACACCCCACTGAAGCTTTCTTT. It yields the protein CASSPRGGGSHPTEAFF.